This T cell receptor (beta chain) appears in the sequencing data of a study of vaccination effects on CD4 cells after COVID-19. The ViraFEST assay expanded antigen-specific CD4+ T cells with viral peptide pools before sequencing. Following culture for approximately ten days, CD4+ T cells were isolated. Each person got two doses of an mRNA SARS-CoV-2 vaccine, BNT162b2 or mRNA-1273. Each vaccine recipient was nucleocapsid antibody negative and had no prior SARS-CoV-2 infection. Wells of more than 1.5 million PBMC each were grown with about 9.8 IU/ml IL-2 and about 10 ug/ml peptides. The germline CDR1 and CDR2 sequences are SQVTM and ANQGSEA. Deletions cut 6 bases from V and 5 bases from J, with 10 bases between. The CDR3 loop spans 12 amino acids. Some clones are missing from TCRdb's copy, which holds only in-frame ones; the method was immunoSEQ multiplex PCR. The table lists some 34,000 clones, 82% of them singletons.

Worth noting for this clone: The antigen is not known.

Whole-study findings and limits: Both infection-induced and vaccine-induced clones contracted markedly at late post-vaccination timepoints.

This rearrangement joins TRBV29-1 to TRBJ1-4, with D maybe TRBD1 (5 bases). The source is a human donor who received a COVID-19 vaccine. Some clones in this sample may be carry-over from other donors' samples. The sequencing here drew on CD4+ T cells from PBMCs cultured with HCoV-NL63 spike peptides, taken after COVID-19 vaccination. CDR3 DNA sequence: TGCAGCGTCGGGGGTGGGAATGAAAAACTGTTTTTT. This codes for CSVGGGNEKLFF.